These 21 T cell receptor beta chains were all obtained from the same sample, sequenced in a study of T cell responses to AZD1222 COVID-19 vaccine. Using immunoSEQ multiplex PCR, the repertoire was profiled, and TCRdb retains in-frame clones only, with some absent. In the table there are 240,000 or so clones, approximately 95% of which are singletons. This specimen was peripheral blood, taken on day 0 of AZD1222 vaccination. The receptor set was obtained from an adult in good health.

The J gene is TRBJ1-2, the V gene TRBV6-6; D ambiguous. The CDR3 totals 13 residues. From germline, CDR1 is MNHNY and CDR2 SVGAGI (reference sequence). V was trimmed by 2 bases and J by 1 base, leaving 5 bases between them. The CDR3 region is CASSYDRNYGYTF. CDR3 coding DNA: TGTGCCAGCAGTTACGACCGTAACTATGGCTACACCTTC.

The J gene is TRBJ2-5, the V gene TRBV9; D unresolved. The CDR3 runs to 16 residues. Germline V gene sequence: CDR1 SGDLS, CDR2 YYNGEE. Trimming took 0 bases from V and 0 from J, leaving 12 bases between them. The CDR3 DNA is TGTGCCAGCAGCGTAGGGTGGTCCCCCCACCAAGAGACCCAGTACTTC. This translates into CASSVGWSPHQETQYF.

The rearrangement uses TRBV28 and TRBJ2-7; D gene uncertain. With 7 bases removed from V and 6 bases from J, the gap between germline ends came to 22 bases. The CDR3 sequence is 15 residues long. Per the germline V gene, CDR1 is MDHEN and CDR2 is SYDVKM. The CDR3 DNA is TGTGCCAGCACCCCCGGAGACGGTTCGGTCAGCGAGCAGTACTTC. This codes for CASTPGDGSVSEQYF. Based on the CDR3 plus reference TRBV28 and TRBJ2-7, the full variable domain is DVKVTQSSRYLVKRTGEKVFLECVQDMDHENMFWYRQDPGLGLRLIYFSYDVKMKEKGDIPEGYSVSREKKERFSLILESASTNQTSMYLCASTPGDGSVSEQYFGPGTRLTVT.

CDR3 region: CASSVRVEGWSGELFF. CDR3 coding DNA: TGTGCCAGCAGCGTACGGGTGGAAGGGTGGAGCGGGGAGCTGTTTTTT. The V gene is TRBV9, the J gene TRBJ2-2; no clear D gene. The germline V and J ends were trimmed by 1 base and 7 bases, with 17 bases remaining between them. Looked up from germline, CDR1 is SGDLS and CDR2 is YYNGEE. This CDR3 is built from 16 residues.

The DNA for the CDR3 is TGTGCCAGCAGTGAGGGGCAAACCATGAACACTGAAGCTTTCTTT. This sequence encodes CASSEGQTMNTEAFF. The genes are TRBV2 and TRBJ1-1, with D perhaps TRBD1 (5 bases). Germline assignment: CDR1 SNHLY and CDR2 FYNNEI. CDR3 length equals 15 residues. Trimming took 3 bases from V and 0 from J, leaving 11 bases between them.

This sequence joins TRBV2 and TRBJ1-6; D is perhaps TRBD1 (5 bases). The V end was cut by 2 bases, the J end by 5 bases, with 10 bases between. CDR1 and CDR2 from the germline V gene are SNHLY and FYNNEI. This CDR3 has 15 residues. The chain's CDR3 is CASSERGLNNSPLHF. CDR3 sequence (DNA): TGTGCCAGCAGTGAACGGGGGTTGAATAATTCACCCCTCCACTTT.

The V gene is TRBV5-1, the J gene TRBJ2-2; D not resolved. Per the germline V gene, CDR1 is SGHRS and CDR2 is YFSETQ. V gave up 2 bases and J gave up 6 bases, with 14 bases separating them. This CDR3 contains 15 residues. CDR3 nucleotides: TGCGCCAGCAGCTTCTCCCCCCCGCCATCCGGGGAGCTGTTTTTT. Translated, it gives CASSFSPPPSGELFF.

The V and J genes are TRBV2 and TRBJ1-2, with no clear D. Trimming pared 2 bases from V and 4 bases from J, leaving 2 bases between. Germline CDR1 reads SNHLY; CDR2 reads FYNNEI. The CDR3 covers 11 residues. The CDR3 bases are TGTGCCAGCAGTGAAAGCTATGGCTACACCTTC. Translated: CASSESYGYTF.

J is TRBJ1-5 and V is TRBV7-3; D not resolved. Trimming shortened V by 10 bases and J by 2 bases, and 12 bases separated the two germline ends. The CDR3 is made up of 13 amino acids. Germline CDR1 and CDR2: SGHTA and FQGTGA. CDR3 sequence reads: CATALDGNQPQHF. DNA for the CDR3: TGTGCCACAGCACTGGATGGCAATCAGCCCCAGCATTTT.

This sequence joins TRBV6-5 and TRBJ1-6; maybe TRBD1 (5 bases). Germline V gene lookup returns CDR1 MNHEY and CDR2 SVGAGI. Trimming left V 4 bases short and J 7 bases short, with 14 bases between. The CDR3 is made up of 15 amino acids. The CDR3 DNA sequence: TGTGCCAGCAGTTGGGGGGACTTACTAAATTCACCCCTCCACTTT. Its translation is CASSWGDLLNSPLHF.

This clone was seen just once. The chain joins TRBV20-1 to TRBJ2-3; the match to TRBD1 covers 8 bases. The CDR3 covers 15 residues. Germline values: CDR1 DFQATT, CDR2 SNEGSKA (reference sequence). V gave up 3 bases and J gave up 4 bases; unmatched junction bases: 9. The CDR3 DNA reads TGCAGTGCTAGTCTCAGGGGGCGAGGGTCAGATACGCAGTATTTT. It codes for CSASLRGRGSDTQYF.

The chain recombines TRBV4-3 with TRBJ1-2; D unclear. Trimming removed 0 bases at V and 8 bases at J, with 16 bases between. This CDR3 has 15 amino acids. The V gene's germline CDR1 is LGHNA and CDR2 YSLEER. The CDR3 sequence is CASSQDRVGFSGYTF. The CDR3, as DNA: TGCGCCAGCAGCCAAGATCGCGTGGGATTTAGCGGCTACACCTTC.

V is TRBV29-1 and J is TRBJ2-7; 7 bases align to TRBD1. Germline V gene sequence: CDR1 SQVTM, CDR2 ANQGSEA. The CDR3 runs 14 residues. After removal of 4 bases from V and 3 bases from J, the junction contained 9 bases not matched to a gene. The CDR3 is CSVGPRQGDYEQYF. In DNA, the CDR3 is TGCAGCGTTGGACCTCGACAGGGAGACTACGAGCAGTACTTC.

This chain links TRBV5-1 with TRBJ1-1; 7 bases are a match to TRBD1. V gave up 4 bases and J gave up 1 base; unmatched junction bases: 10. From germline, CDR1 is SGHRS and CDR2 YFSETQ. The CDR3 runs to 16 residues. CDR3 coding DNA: TGCGCCAGCAGCCTCCGTCGACAGGGACCGAACACTGAAGCTTTCTTT. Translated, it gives CASSLRRQGPNTEAFF.

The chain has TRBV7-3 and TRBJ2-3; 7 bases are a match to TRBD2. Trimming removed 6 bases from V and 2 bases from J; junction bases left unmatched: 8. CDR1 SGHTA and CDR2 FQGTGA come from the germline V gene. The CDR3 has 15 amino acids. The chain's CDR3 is CASSAGRELTDTQYF. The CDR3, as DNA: TGTGCCAGCAGTGCCGGGCGGGAGCTCACAGATACGCAGTATTTT.

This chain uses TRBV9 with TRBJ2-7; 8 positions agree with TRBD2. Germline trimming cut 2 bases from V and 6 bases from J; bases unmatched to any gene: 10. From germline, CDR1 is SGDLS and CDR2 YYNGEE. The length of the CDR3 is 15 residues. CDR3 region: CASSVSSGRPSEQYF. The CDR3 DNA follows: TGTGCCAGCAGCGTTTCCAGCGGGAGACCCAGCGAGCAGTACTTC. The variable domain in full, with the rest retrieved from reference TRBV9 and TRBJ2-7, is DSGVTQTPKHLITATGQRVTLRCSPRSGDLSVYWYQQSLDQGLQFLIQYYNGEERAKGNILERFSAQQFPDLHSELNLSSLELGDSALYFCASSVSSGRPSEQYFGPGTRLTVT.

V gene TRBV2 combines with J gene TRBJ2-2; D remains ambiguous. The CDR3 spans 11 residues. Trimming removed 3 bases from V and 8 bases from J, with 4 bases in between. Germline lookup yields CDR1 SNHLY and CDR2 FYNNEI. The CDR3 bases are TGTGCCAGCAGTGAGCCAGGGGAGCTGTTTTTT. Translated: CASSEPGELFF. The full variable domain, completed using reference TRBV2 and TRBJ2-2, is EPEVTQTPSHQVTQMGQEVILRCVPISNHLYFYWYRQILGQKVEFLVSFYNNEISEKSEIFDDQFSVERPDGSNFTLKIRSTKLEDSAMYFCASSEPGELFFGEGSRLTVL.

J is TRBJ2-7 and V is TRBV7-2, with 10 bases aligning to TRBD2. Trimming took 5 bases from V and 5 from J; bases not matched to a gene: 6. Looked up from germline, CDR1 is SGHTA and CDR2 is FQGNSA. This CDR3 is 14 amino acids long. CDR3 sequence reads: CASSPGLAADEQYF. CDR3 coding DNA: TGTGCCAGCAGCCCCGGACTAGCGGCGGACGAGCAGTACTTC.

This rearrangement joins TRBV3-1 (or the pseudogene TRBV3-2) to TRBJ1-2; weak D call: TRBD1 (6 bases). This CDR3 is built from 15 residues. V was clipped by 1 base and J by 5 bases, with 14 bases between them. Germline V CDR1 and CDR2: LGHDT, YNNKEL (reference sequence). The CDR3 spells CASSQVGGREYGYTF. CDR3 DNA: TGTGCCAGCAGCCAAGTTGGGGGGCGCGAGTATGGCTACACCTTC.

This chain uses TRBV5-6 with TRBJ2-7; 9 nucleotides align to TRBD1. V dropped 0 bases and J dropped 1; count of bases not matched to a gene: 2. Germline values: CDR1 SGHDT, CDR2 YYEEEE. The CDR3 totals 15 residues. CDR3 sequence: CASSLAGTGSYEQYF. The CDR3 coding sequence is TGTGCCAGCAGCTTGGCCGGGACAGGGTCCTACGAGCAGTACTTC.

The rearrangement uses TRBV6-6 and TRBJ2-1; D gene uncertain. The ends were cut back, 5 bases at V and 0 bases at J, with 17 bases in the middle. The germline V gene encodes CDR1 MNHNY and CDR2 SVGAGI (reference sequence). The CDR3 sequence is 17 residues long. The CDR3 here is CASSRIPTVSSYNEQFF. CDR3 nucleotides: TGTGCCAGCAGTCGGATTCCGACGGTTAGCTCCTACAATGAGCAGTTCTTC.